The 8 T cell receptor beta chains below all came from one sample that was sequenced in a study of blood T cells in healthy people across ages. Together with a sample-barcoded 5' primer, a J-beta primer mix was included in a second PCR lasting roughly 7 to 11 cycles. MiXCR, applied by TCRdb to the 5' RACE reads, yields one record per CDR3 protein. The sample lists 1.5 million to 2 million distinct CDR3 sequences; 28% were seen once. Sequenced: blood. All receptors come from a woman in her thirties in good health.

The V gene is TRBV5-8, the J gene TRBJ1-4, with D unresolved. This CDR3 has 16 residues. Germline CDR1 and CDR2: SGHTS and YDEGEE. Trimming removed 7 bases at V and 6 bases at J, with 22 bases between. CDR3 in amino acids: CASGPYSREIYEKLFF. The DNA for the CDR3 is TGTGCCAGCGGCCCTTACTCCCGGGAGATATATGAAAAACTGTTTTTT.

The V and J genes are TRBV20-1 and TRBJ2-7, with D unclear. CDR1 is DFQATT and CDR2 is SNEGSKA in the germline V gene (reference sequence). The V end was cut by 2 bases, the J end by 1 base, with 9 bases between. The CDR3 covers 13 residues. The CDR3, as DNA: TGCAGTGCTAGAAACAGCCGATCCTACGAGCAGTACTTC. Translation: CSARNSRSYEQYF.

For this clonotype: The CDR3 does not close with the conserved phenylalanine or tryptophan, likely indicating a read error. The chain links TRBV7-2 to TRBJ2-3; 10 bases are a match to TRBD2. With V trimmed by 5 bases and J by 5 bases, 7 bases remained unmatched. The germline V gene has CDR1 SGHTA and CDR2 FQGNSA. This CDR3 has 15 amino acids. The CDR3 loop is CASSPTVAGGDTQYL. DNA for the CDR3: TGTGCCAGCAGCCCGACGGTAGCGGGGGGAGATACGCAGTATCTT.

This clonotype has ten or more counts. The V call is TRBV20-1, the J call TRBJ2-1; 10 nucleotides align to TRBD2. CDR1 DFQATT and CDR2 SNEGSKA come from the germline V gene (reference sequence). The CDR3 runs 17 residues. Trimming cost V 1 base and J 0 bases; bases outside gene matches: 6. The CDR3 loop reads CSARVAGGRSSYNEQFF. In DNA, the CDR3 is TGCAGTGCTAGAGTAGCGGGGGGCCGGAGCTCCTACAATGAGCAGTTCTTC.

The genes are TRBV5-6 and TRBJ2-1, with unresolved D. V lost 4 bases to trimming and J lost 0 bases, with 14 bases between them. Germline CDR1 and CDR2: SGHDT and YYEEEE. The CDR3 sequence is 16 residues long. CDR3 in DNA: TGTGCCAGCAGCGCGACCACCCGAAGCTCCTACAATGAGCAGTTCTTC. This gives the protein CASSATTRSSYNEQFF.

The rearrangement joins TRBV5-1 to TRBJ1-2; D uncertain. Germline V lookup: CDR1 SGHRS, CDR2 YFSETQ. The CDR3 covers 13 residues. The V end was cut by 4 bases, the J end by 7 bases, with 14 bases between. CDR3 in DNA: TGCGCCAGCAGCATCCCCTCGGATAGTGGCTACACCTTC. Residues: CASSIPSDSGYTF.

V gene TRBV30 combines with J gene TRBJ2-5; D gene uncertain. Germline V lookup: CDR1 GTSNPN, CDR2 SVGIG (reference sequence). The V gene lost 7 bases and the J gene lost 3 bases, with 12 bases spanning the gap. This CDR3 contains 12 residues. DNA of the CDR3: TGTGCCTCGACCCGGGTTAAAGAGACCCAGTACTTC. Translated, it gives CASTRVKETQYF. Together with reference TRBV30 and TRBJ2-5, the CDR3 gives the full variable domain: SQTIHQWPATLVQPVGSPLSLECTVEGTSNPNLYWYRQAAGRGLQLLFYSVGIGQISSEVPQNLSASRPQDRQFILSSKKLLLSDSGFYLCASTRVKETQYFGPGTRLLVL.

In this sample, this clonotype turned up a few times. The chain uses TRBV7-2 and TRBJ2-1, with D perhaps being TRBD1 or TRBD2 (5 bases each). Trimming removed 5 bases at V and 5 bases at J, with 19 bases between. Germline lookup yields CDR1 SGHTA and CDR2 FQGNSA. The CDR3 is made up of 16 amino acids. CDR3 nucleotide sequence: TGTGCCAGCAGCATCCAAGGGACCAGCCCCAACAATGAGCAGTTCTTC. Amino acid sequence: CASSIQGTSPNNEQFF.